A selection of T cell receptor beta chains follows, all from one sample in a study of identical twins. TCRdb itself ran the 5' RACE reads through MiXCR, one entry per CDR3 protein. The data contain under 400,000 distinct CDR3 sequences, approximately 8.8% of them seen just once; the ten biggest clones take up 8% to 9.5%. The specimen was naive T cells sorted from blood. The receptors derive from a woman aged 50 to 60 in good health. CDR3s include the opening cysteine and the closing phenylalanine or tryptophan. The D gene is left open where the match is weak. Rows give clone size only sometimes, using once, few, many, or a class for an expanded clone.

v_gene: TRBV5-1; d_gene: TRBD2; j_gene: TRBJ2-5; abundance: -; CDR3nt: TGCGCCAGCAGCTTGGTCTTAGCGGGGGAGACCCAGTACTTC; CDR3aa: CASSLVLAGETQYF
v_gene: TRBV3-1; d_gene: TRBD1; j_gene: TRBJ1-5; abundance: many; CDR3nt: TGTGCCAGCAGCCAAGTAGGGGGCGATCAGCCCCAGCATTTT; CDR3aa: CASSQVGGDQPQHF
v_gene: TRBV20-1; d_gene: -; j_gene: TRBJ2-5; abundance: many; CDR3nt: TGCAGTGCTAGAGTGGAGGAGACCCAGTACTTC; CDR3aa: CSARVEETQYF
v_gene: TRBV27; d_gene: TRBD1; j_gene: TRBJ1-2; abundance: -; CDR3nt: TGTGCCAGCAGGAGACAGGGTCAAAACTATGGCTACACCTTC; CDR3aa: CASRRQGQNYGYTF
v_gene: TRBV12-3/TRBV12-4; d_gene: -; j_gene: TRBJ2-3; abundance: many; CDR3nt: TGTGCCAGCAGTTATGGGGTTAAAGATACGCAGTATTTT; CDR3aa: CASSYGVKDTQYF
v_gene: TRBV29-1; d_gene: TRBD2; j_gene: TRBJ2-4; abundance: few; CDR3nt: TGCAGCCCCGAGCGGGACCCAGCCAAAAACATTCAGTACTTC; CDR3aa: CSPERDPAKNIQYF
v_gene: TRBV19; d_gene: -; j_gene: TRBJ1-4; abundance: -; CDR3nt: TGTGCCAGTAGTATAGTTACTGAAGCAACTAATGAAAAACTGTTTTTT; CDR3aa: CASSIVTEATNEKLFF
v_gene: TRBV4-1; d_gene: TRBD2; j_gene: TRBJ2-3; abundance: few; CDR3nt: TGCGCCAGCAGCCTGCTACTAGCGGGAGGTGAAGATACGCAGTATTTT; CDR3aa: CASSLLLAGGEDTQYF
v_gene: TRBV4-1; d_gene: TRBD2; j_gene: TRBJ2-5; abundance: -; CDR3nt: TGCGCCAGCAGCCAATTGGCCCTAATCGCGGGACTAAGTGAGACCCAGTACTTC; CDR3aa: CASSQLALIAGLSETQYF
v_gene: TRBV29-1; d_gene: TRBD2; j_gene: TRBJ2-1; abundance: -; CDR3nt: TGCAGCGTTGAAGCGGGACTAGCAAGGGTGAATGAGCAGTTCTTC; CDR3aa: CSVEAGLARVNEQFF
v_gene: TRBV27; d_gene: TRBD1; j_gene: TRBJ2-1; abundance: -; CDR3nt: TGTGCCAGCACCAACCCCCTGGGACAGGTTGTTATCTTCAATGAGCAGTTCTTC; CDR3aa: CASTNPLGQVVIFNEQFF
v_gene: TRBV7-6; d_gene: -; j_gene: TRBJ2-3; abundance: many; CDR3nt: TGTGCCAGCAGCTTAGAGGGTCTGGAAGATACGCAGTATTTT; CDR3aa: CASSLEGLEDTQYF
v_gene: TRBV7-9; d_gene: TRBD1; j_gene: TRBJ2-1; abundance: many; CDR3nt: TGTGCCAGCAGCTCGATACTCTTACAGGGGAGTTTAGCCAATGAGCAGTTCTTC; CDR3aa: CASSSILLQGSLANEQFF
v_gene: TRBV12-3/TRBV12-4; d_gene: -; j_gene: TRBJ1-2; abundance: few; CDR3nt: TGTGCCAGCAGTGCAGCGGGGGGATATGGCTACACCTTC; CDR3aa: CASSAAGGYGYTF
v_gene: TRBV28; d_gene: TRBD2; j_gene: TRBJ2-1; abundance: -; CDR3nt: TGTGCCAGCGGCCTTGGGACTAGCGGGAGGGTCCTCAATGAGCAGTTCTTC; CDR3aa: CASGLGTSGRVLNEQFF
v_gene: TRBV9; d_gene: -; j_gene: TRBJ2-2; abundance: many; CDR3nt: TGTGCCAGCAGCGTAGCTGGTGGGAGAATCACCGGGGAGCTGTTTTTT; CDR3aa: CASSVAGGRITGELFF
v_gene: TRBV6-2/TRBV6-3; d_gene: TRBD1; j_gene: TRBJ1-1; abundance: -; CDR3nt: TGTGCCAGCAGTTACGGGACAGGGGTATATACTGAAGCTTTCTTT; CDR3aa: CASSYGTGVYTEAFF
v_gene: TRBV3-1; d_gene: -; j_gene: TRBJ2-1; abundance: -; CDR3nt: TGTGCCAGCAGCCCGAGCTGGAACGACAATGAGCAGTTCTTC; CDR3aa: CASSPSWNDNEQFF
v_gene: TRBV5-1; d_gene: TRBD2; j_gene: TRBJ2-1; abundance: -; CDR3nt: TGCGCCAGCAGCTCGACAGGACTAGCGGGAACCAGCGAGCAGTTCTTC; CDR3aa: CASSSTGLAGTSEQFF
v_gene: TRBV5-1; d_gene: -; j_gene: TRBJ1-1; abundance: -; CDR3nt: TGCGCCAGCAGCTTGTTCGGGGGGCCGGGGATTGAAGCTTTCTTT; CDR3aa: CASSLFGGPGIEAFF
v_gene: TRBV12-5; d_gene: -; j_gene: TRBJ2-2; abundance: few; CDR3nt: TGTGCTAGTGGTTTGGTACTGGGGGCCGGGGAGCTGTTTTTT; CDR3aa: CASGLVLGAGELFF
v_gene: TRBV19; d_gene: -; j_gene: TRBJ1-2; abundance: many; CDR3nt: TGTGCCAGTAGTATAGAGGGCGGAAGGCTCTATGGCTACACCTTC; CDR3aa: CASSIEGGRLYGYTF
v_gene: TRBV5-1; d_gene: TRBD1; j_gene: TRBJ1-5; abundance: few; CDR3nt: TGCGCCAGCAGCTTGGAAACAGGGGGCAATCAGCCCCAGCATTTT; CDR3aa: CASSLETGGNQPQHF
v_gene: TRBV9; d_gene: TRBD1; j_gene: TRBJ1-2; abundance: few; CDR3nt: TGTGCCAGCAGTGAACAGGGGACAGCTAACTATGGCTACACCTTC; CDR3aa: CASSEQGTANYGYTF
v_gene: TRBV30; d_gene: -; j_gene: TRBJ1-1; abundance: -; CDR3nt: TGTGCCTGGAGTGTAATGGACACTGAAGCTTTCTTT; CDR3aa: CAWSVMDTEAFF
v_gene: TRBV29-1; d_gene: -; j_gene: TRBJ1-1; abundance: -; CDR3nt: TGCAGCTTCAATCAGGGTAACACTGAAGCTTTCTTT; CDR3aa: CSFNQGNTEAFF
v_gene: TRBV3-1; d_gene: -; j_gene: TRBJ1-4; abundance: few; CDR3nt: TGTGCCAGCAGCCAAGATAATCAGGAGGAAAAACTGTTTTTT; CDR3aa: CASSQDNQEEKLFF
v_gene: TRBV9; d_gene: -; j_gene: TRBJ1-3; abundance: few; CDR3nt: TGTGCCAGCAGCAACCGGGACCTAGGAAACACCATATATTTT; CDR3aa: CASSNRDLGNTIYF
v_gene: TRBV19; d_gene: -; j_gene: TRBJ1-5; abundance: few; CDR3nt: TGTGCCAGTAATCCGTCCAGGGGCAATCAGCCCCAGCATTTT; CDR3aa: CASNPSRGNQPQHF
v_gene: TRBV3-1; d_gene: -; j_gene: TRBJ1-2; abundance: -; CDR3nt: TGTGCCAGCAGCCTGCGAGGCAGGAACTATGGCTACACCTTC; CDR3aa: CASSLRGRNYGYTF
v_gene: TRBV20-1; d_gene: -; j_gene: TRBJ2-3; abundance: -; CDR3nt: TGCAGTGCTTTGCGGGAAAGCACAGATACGCAGTATTTT; CDR3aa: CSALRESTDTQYF
v_gene: TRBV4-1; d_gene: TRBD1; j_gene: TRBJ1-4; abundance: -; CDR3nt: TGCGCCAGCAGCCGCTCGGGACAGGGTCCGAAACTGTTTTTT; CDR3aa: CASSRSGQGPKLFF
v_gene: TRBV18; d_gene: -; j_gene: TRBJ1-6; abundance: few; CDR3nt: TGTGCCAGCTCACCTTTAGGGTCAAGTGATTCACCCCTCCACTTT; CDR3aa: CASSPLGSSDSPLHF
v_gene: TRBV24-1; d_gene: -; j_gene: TRBJ2-1; abundance: many; CDR3nt: TGTGCCACCAGTGATTTGCAAGGGGCCTCCTACAATGAGCAGTTCTTC; CDR3aa: CATSDLQGASYNEQFF
v_gene: TRBV3-1; d_gene: -; j_gene: TRBJ2-1; abundance: -; CDR3nt: TGTGCCAGCAGCCAAGATGTGATGGAGGGTAATGAGCAGTTCTTC; CDR3aa: CASSQDVMEGNEQFF
v_gene: TRBV20-1; d_gene: -; j_gene: TRBJ1-2; abundance: many; CDR3nt: TGCAGTGTTAGTCCGGGGGCCTATGGCTACACCTTC; CDR3aa: CSVSPGAYGYTF
v_gene: TRBV7-2; d_gene: TRBD2; j_gene: TRBJ2-1; abundance: -; CDR3nt: TGTGCCAGCAGCTCCTCCGGGACTAGCGGGAGGCGATGGAATGAGCAGTTCTTC; CDR3aa: CASSSSGTSGRRWNEQFF
v_gene: TRBV27; d_gene: -; j_gene: TRBJ2-3; abundance: -; CDR3nt: TGTGCCAGCACCCTTAAGGGGGCAGATACGCAGTATTTT; CDR3aa: CASTLKGADTQYF
v_gene: TRBV10-3; d_gene: -; j_gene: TRBJ2-5; abundance: -; CDR3nt: TGTGCCATCAGTGGCAAGGCCCAGGGATCGGCGTCTGAGACCCAGTACTTC; CDR3aa: CAISGKAQGSASETQYF
v_gene: TRBV3-1; d_gene: -; j_gene: TRBJ2-2; abundance: -; CDR3nt: TGTGCCAGCAGTCCCACCGCCCGCGGTAAAACCGGGGAGCTGTTTTTT; CDR3aa: CASSPTARGKTGELFF
v_gene: TRBV7-2; d_gene: -; j_gene: TRBJ2-3; abundance: few; CDR3nt: TGTGCCAGCAGACAGACCTGGACTACCTGGGCGCAGTATTTT; CDR3aa: CASRQTWTTWAQYF
v_gene: TRBV3-1; d_gene: -; j_gene: TRBJ2-7; abundance: -; CDR3nt: TGTGCCAGCAGCCAAGAGGGTGGGTTACTGGAGAAGCAGTACTTC; CDR3aa: CASSQEGGLLEKQYF
v_gene: TRBV29-1; d_gene: -; j_gene: TRBJ2-1; abundance: few; CDR3nt: TGCAGCGGGGGCCGAAGATTAGCGAGCAATGAGCAGTTCTTC; CDR3aa: CSGGRRLASNEQFF
v_gene: TRBV7-9; d_gene: -; j_gene: TRBJ2-7; abundance: many; CDR3nt: TGTGCCAGCAGCTCACGAGCCTACGAGCAGTACTTC; CDR3aa: CASSSRAYEQYF
v_gene: TRBV20-1; d_gene: -; j_gene: TRBJ1-6; abundance: -; CDR3nt: TGCAGTGCTAGTAAGGGGTGGGATAATTCACCCCTCCACTTT; CDR3aa: CSASKGWDNSPLHF
v_gene: TRBV15; d_gene: -; j_gene: TRBJ2-7; abundance: -; CDR3nt: TGTGCCACCAAGGAGGCATCCTGGGGGTACGAGCAGTACTTC; CDR3aa: CATKEASWGYEQYF
v_gene: TRBV20-1; d_gene: TRBD1; j_gene: TRBJ1-2; abundance: few; CDR3nt: TGCAGTGCTCGCCCGGACAGGGGTTATGGCTACACCTTC; CDR3aa: CSARPDRGYGYTF
v_gene: TRBV18; d_gene: -; j_gene: TRBJ2-3; abundance: few; CDR3nt: TGTGCCAGCTCACCACAGGTCACAGATACGCAGTATTTT; CDR3aa: CASSPQVTDTQYF
v_gene: TRBV12-5; d_gene: TRBD2; j_gene: TRBJ2-5; abundance: -; CDR3nt: TGTGCTAGTGGTTTAGATTTGACTAGCTTAATGTTACAGACCCAGTACTTC; CDR3aa: CASGLDLTSLMLQTQYF